This T cell receptor beta chain comes out of a study of blood T cell repertoires in COVID-19. Across the whole study: There were acute and convalescent COVID-19 samples, and they came from the United States, Italy and Spain. In each case, the material was cDNA or gDNA derived from T cells, B-cell-depleted T cells, or PBMCs.

TCRdb keeps only in-frame clones here, not all; method: immunoSEQ multiplex PCR. The sample lists 130,000 to 150,000 clones, roughly 84% occurring once. Those enrolled, adults aged about 18 to 89 years, came from about two dozen US areas. Germline CDR1 is SQVTM and CDR2 is ANQGSEA. The CDR3 sequence is 17 residues long. The trim removed 4 bases at V and 0 bases at J, leaving 13 bases unmatched. The specimen sequenced was PBMCs or T cells enriched from blood (not recorded which). The TCR comes from a woman in her forties or fifties who had been exposed to COVID-19. The chain combines TRBV29-1 with TRBJ2-7, with 9 positions matching TRBD2. The CDR3 loop is CSVVPVENSGGSYEQYF. In DNA form, the CDR3 reads TGCAGCGTTGTCCCCGTGGAAAATAGCGGGGGCTCCTACGAGCAGTACTTC.